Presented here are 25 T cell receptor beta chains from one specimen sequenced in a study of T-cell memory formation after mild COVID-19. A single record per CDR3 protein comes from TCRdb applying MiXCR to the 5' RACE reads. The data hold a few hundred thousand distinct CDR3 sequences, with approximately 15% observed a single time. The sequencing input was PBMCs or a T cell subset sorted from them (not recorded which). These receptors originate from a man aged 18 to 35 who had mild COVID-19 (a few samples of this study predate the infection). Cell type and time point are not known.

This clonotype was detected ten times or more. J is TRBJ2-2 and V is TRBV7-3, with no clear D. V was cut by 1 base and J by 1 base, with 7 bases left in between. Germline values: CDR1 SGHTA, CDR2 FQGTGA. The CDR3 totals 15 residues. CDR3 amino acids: CASSLSNLNTGELFF. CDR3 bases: TGTGCCAGCAGCTTAAGCAACTTGAACACCGGGGAGCTGTTTTTT.

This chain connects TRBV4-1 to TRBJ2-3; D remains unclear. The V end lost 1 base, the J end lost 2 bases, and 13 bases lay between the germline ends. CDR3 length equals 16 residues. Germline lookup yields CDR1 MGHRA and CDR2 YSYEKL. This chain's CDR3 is CASSQGVRRLTDTQYF. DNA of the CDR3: TGCGCCAGCAGCCAAGGGGTCAGGAGACTCACAGATACGCAGTATTTT.

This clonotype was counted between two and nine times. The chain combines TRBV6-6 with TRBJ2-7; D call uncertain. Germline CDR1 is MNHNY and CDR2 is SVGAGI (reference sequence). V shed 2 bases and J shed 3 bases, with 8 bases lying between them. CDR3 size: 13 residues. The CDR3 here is CASSYRHLYEQYF. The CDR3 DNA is TGTGCCAGCAGTTACCGACATCTCTACGAGCAGTACTTC.

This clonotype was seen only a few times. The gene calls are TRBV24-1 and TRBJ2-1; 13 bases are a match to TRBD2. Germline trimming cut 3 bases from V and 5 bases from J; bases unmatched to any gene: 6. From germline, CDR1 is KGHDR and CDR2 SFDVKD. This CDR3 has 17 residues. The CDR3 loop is CATSDGGLAGVNNEQFF. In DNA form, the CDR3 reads TGTGCCACCAGTGATGGCGGACTAGCGGGGGTTAACAATGAGCAGTTCTTC.

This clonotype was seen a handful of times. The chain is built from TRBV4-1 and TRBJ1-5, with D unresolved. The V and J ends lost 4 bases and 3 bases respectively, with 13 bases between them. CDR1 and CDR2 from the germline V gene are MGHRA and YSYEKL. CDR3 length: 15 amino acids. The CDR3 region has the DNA TGCGCCAGCAGCCCTCACCGGGCCTCCAATCAGCCCCAGCATTTT. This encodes CASSPHRASNQPQHF.

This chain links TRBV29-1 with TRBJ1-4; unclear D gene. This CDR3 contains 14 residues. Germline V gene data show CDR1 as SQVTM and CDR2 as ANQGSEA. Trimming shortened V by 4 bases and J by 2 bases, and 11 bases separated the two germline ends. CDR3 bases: TGCAGCGTTGCCCCGTTTGCCACTAATGAAAAACTGTTTTTT. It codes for CSVAPFATNEKLFF.

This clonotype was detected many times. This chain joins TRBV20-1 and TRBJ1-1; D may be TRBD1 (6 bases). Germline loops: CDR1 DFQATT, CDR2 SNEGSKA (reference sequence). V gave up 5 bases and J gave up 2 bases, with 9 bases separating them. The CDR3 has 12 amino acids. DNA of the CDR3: TGCAGTGCTCAACAGGGTAACACTGAAGCTTTCTTT. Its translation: CSAQQGNTEAFF.

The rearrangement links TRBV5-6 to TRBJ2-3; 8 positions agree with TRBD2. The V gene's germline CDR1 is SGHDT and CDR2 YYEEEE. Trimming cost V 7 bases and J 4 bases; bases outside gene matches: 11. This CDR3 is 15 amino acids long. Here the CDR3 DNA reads TGTGCCAGCGGGAGAGCGGGGGCGGGGGCAGATACGCAGTATTTT. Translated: CASGRAGAGADTQYF.

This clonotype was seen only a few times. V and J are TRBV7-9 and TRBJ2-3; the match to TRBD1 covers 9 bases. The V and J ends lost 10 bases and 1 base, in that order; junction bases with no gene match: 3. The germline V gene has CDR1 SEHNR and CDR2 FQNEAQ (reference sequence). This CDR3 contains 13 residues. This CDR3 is CAMGDRGTDTQYF. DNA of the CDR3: TGTGCCATGGGGGACAGGGGCACAGATACGCAGTATTTT.

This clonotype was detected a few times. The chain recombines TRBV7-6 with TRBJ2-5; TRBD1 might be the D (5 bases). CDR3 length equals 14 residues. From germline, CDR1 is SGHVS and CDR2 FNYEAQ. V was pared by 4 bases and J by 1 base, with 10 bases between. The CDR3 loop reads CASSSRQFQETQYF. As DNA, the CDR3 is TGTGCCAGCAGCTCCAGACAGTTCCAAGAGACCCAGTACTTC.

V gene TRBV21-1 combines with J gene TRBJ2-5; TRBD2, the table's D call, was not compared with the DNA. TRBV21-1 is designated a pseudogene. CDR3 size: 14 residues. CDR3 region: CASGLRGPNLTQYF. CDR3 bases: TGTGCCAGCGGCCTCCGAGGCCCTAATCTGACCCAGTACTTC.

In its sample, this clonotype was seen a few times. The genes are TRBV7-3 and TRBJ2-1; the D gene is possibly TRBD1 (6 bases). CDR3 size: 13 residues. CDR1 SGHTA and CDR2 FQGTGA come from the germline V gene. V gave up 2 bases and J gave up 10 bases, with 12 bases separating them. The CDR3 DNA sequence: TGTGCCAGCAGCTTAGTGGCAGGGGAAGAGCAGTTCTTC. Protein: CASSLVAGEEQFF.

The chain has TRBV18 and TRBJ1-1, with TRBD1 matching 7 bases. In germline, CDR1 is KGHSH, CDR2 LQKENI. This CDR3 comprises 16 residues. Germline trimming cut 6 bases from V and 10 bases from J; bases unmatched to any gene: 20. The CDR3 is CASSPGAAGGEGSAFF. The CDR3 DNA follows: TGTGCCAGCTCGCCGGGGGCGGCAGGGGGAGAAGGATCAGCTTTCTTT.

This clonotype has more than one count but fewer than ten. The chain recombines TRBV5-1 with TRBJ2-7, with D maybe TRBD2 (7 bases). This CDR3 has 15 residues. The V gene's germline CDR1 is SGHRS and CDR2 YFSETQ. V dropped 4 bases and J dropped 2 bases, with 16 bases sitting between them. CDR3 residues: CASSPGGREAYEQYV. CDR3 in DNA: TGCGCCAGCAGCCCGGGGGGCAGGGAGGCCTACGAGCAGTACGTC.

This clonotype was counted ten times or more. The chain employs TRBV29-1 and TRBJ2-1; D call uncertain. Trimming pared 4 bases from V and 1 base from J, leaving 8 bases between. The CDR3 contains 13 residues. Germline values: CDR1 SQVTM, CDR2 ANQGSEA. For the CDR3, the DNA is TGCAGCGTTGTTCGAATATCCTACAATGAGCAGTTCTTC. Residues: CSVVRISYNEQFF.

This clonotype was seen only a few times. For the CDR3, the DNA is TGTGCCACCAGCCCTGGCGAGCAGTACTTC. This translates into CATSPGEQYF. The chain joins TRBV24-1 to TRBJ2-7; D is ambiguous. Germline values: CDR1 KGHDR, CDR2 SFDVKD. The CDR3 has 10 residues. V was trimmed by 7 bases and J by 6 bases, leaving 6 bases between them.

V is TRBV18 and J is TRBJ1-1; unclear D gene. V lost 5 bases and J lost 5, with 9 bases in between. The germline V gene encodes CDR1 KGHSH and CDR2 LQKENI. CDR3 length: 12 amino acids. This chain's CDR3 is CASSSRRTEAFF. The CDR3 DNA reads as TGTGCCAGCTCATCCCGTCGGACTGAAGCTTTCTTT. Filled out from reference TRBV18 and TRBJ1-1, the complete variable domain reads NAGVMQNPRHLVRRRGQEARLRCSPMKGHSHVYWYRQLPEEGLKFMVYLQKENIIDESGMPKERFSAEFPKEGPSILRIQQVVRGDSAAYFCASSSRRTEAFFGQGTRLTVV.

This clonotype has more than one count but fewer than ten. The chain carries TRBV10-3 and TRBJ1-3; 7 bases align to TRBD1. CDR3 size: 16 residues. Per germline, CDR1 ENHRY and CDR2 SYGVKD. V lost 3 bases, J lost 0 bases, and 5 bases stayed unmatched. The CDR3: CAISEGQAYSGNTIYF. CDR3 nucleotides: TGTGCCATCAGTGAAGGACAGGCGTACTCTGGAAACACCATATATTTT.

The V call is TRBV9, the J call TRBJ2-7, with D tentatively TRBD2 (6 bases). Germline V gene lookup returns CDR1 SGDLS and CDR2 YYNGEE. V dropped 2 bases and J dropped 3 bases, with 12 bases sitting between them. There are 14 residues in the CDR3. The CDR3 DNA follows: TGTGCCAGCAGCGTGGGGGGTACGATCTACGAGCAGTACTTC. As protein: CASSVGGTIYEQYF. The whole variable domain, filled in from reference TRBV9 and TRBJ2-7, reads DSGVTQTPKHLITATGQRVTLRCSPRSGDLSVYWYQQSLDQGLQFLIQYYNGEERAKGNILERFSAQQFPDLHSELNLSSLELGDSALYFCASSVGGTIYEQYFGPGTRLTVT.

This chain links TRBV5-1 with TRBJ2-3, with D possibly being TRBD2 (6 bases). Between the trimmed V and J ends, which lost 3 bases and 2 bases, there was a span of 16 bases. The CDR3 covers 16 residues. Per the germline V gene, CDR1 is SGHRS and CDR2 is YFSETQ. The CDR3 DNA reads TGCGCCAGCAGCTGGGGAAACGGGGGATCCACAGATACGCAGTATTTT. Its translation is CASSWGNGGSTDTQYF.

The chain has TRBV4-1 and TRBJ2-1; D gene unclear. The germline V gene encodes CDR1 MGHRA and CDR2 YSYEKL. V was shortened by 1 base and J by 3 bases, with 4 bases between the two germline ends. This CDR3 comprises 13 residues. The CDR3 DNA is TGCGCCAGCAGCCAAGTCAACTACAATGAGCAGTTCTTC. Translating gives CASSQVNYNEQFF.

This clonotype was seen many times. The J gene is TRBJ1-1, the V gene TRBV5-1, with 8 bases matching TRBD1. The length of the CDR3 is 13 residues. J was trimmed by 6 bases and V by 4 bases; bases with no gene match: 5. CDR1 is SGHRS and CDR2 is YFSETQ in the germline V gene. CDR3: CASSVDRGAEAFF. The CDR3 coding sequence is TGCGCCAGCAGCGTAGACAGGGGCGCTGAAGCTTTCTTT. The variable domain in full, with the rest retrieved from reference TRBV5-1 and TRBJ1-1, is KAGVTQTPRYLIKTRGQQVTLSCSPISGHRSVSWYQQTPGQGLQFLFEYFSETQRNKGNFPGRFSGRQFSNSRSEMNVSTLELGDSALYLCASSVDRGAEAFFGQGTRLTVV.

CDR3 in DNA: TGCAGTGCTAGAGATTTCAAGGGGCCGAATGGCTACACCTTC. It specifies CSARDFKGPNGYTF. The chain joins TRBV20-1 to TRBJ1-2; D may be TRBD1 (5 bases). The V and J ends lost 0 bases and 6 bases respectively, with 14 bases between them. CDR3 length equals 14 residues. CDR1 and CDR2 from the germline V gene are DFQATT and SNEGSKA (reference sequence).

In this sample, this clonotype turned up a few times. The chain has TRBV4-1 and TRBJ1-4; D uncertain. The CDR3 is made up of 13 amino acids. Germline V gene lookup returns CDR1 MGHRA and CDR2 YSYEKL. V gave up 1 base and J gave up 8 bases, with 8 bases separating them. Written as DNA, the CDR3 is TGCGCCAGCAGCCAAGTAACCAGCGAAAAACTGTTTTTT. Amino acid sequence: CASSQVTSEKLFF.

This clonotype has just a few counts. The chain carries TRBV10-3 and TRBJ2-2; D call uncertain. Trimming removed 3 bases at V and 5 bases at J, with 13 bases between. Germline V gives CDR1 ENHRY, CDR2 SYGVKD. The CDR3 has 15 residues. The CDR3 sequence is CAISESVVGTGELFF. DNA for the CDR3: TGTGCCATCAGTGAATCGGTAGTTGGTACCGGGGAGCTGTTTTTT.